This TCR beta chain derives from a study of T cells in Graves' hyperthyroidism and ophthalmopathy. RNA transcripts yielded amplified TCR beta CDR3 regions. Initially, a first-round RT-PCR of the TCR CDR3 employed the HTBI primer set. From the multiplex PCR reads, TCRdb called clonotypes with MiXCR, one entry per CDR3 protein. This sample has around 700,000 distinct CDR3 sequences, with around a sixth found just once. Material: blood. This clonotype was obtained from a woman aged 45-60 years with Graves' hyperthyroidism that later progressed to Graves' ophthalmopathy.

In DNA form, the CDR3 reads TGTGCCAGCAAGACCAAGAACTCCTACAATGAGCAGTTCTTC. This translates into CASKTKNSYNEQFF. The chain joins TRBV6-1 to TRBJ2-1; D remains unclear. Germline CDR1 MNHNS, CDR2 SASEGT. The ends were cut back, 7 bases at V and 0 bases at J, with 10 bases in the middle. The CDR3 is 14 residues long.